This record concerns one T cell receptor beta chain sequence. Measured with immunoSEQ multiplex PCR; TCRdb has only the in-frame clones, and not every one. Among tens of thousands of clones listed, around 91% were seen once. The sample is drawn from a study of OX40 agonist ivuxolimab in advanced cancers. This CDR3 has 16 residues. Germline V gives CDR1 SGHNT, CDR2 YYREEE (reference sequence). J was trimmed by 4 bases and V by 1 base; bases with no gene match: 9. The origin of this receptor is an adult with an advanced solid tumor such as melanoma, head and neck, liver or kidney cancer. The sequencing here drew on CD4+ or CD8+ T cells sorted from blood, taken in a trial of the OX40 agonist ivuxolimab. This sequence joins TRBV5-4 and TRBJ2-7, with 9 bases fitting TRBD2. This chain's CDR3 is CASSLRGGASWYEQYF. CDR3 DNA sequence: TGTGCCAGCAGCTTGCGCGGGGGGGCTTCATGGTACGAGCAGTACTTC.